Below, 8 T cell receptor beta chains from the same sample are listed, as sequenced in a study of blood T cell repertoires in COVID-19. Method: immunoSEQ multiplex PCR; TCRdb's copy keeps in-frame clones and lacks some. Among almost 200,000 clones, about 90% were seen once, and the ten largest hold 6.5% to 9.5%. The sequenced material came from PBMCs or T cells enriched from blood (not recorded which). These receptors were obtained from a woman aged 18 to 35 who had recovered from COVID-19.

CDR3 DNA: TGTGCCAGCACTAGGGGACAGGGTACCAATGAGCAGTTCTTC. Its translation is CASTRGQGTNEQFF. The gene calls are TRBV28 and TRBJ2-1; 9 positions agree with TRBD1. CDR3 length: 14 residues. V lost 7 bases, J lost 6 bases, and 7 bases stayed unmatched. Germline CDR1 and CDR2: MDHEN and SYDVKM.

In its sample, this clone was seen once. The gene calls are TRBV2 and TRBJ2-7; 9 positions match TRBD1. This CDR3 contains 15 residues. V lost 3 bases and J lost 5; bases outside the gene matches: 8. Germline lookup yields CDR1 SNHLY and CDR2 FYNNEI. The CDR3 protein is CASSDPTGGFDEQYF. CDR3 coding DNA: TGTGCCAGCAGTGACCCCACAGGGGGCTTCGACGAGCAGTACTTC.

This clone has a single count. This sequence joins TRBV3-1 (or the pseudogene TRBV3-2) and TRBJ2-7; D may be TRBD1 (5 bases). Germline V gene lookup returns CDR1 LGHDT and CDR2 YNNKEL (reference sequence). The CDR3 extends over 15 amino acids. The V end was cut by 1 base, the J end by 3 bases, with 13 bases between. In DNA, the CDR3 is TGTGCCAGCAGCCAAGTGGCAGGGTTCTTCTACGAGCAGTACTTC. Encoded protein: CASSQVAGFFYEQYF.

This sequence joins TRBV30 and TRBJ1-2; TRBD1 matches 9 bases. This CDR3 is built from 14 residues. From germline, CDR1 is GTSNPN and CDR2 SVGIG (reference sequence). Trimming removed 3 bases from V and 1 base from J; junction bases left unmatched: 3. Here the CDR3 DNA reads TGTGCCTGGAGGACAGGGGGGATTAACTATGGCTACACCTTC. Encoded protein: CAWRTGGINYGYTF. The full variable domain, with the rest looked up from reference TRBV30 and TRBJ1-2, is SQTIHQWPATLVQPVGSPLSLECTVEGTSNPNLYWYRQAAGRGLQLLFYSVGIGQISSEVPQNLSASRPQDRQFILSSKKLLLSDSGFYLCAWRTGGINYGYTFGSGTRLTVV.

J is TRBJ2-2 and V is TRBV6-2 or TRBV6-3; the match to TRBD1 covers 8 bases. Unmatched junction bases numbered 7, after V lost 6 bases and J lost 4 bases. The CDR3 totals 15 residues. Germline values: CDR1 MNHEY, CDR2 SVGEGT. CDR3 sequence (DNA): TGTGCCAGCAGCCTGGACAGGGTGGGCACCGGGGAGCTGTTTTTT. This sequence encodes CASSLDRVGTGELFF.

Of note for this clone: In the same sample, other DNA sequences code for this CDR3. The chain links TRBV3-1 (or the pseudogene TRBV3-2) to TRBJ1-2; TRBD1 is a possible D gene (6 bases). Germline-derived CDR1 and CDR2 are LGHDT and YNNKEL (reference sequence). The CDR3 runs to 15 residues. Trimming stripped 3 bases from V and 4 bases from J, with 15 bases between. CDR3 protein: CASSQEGLGGYGYTF. In DNA form, the CDR3 reads TGTGCCAGCAGCCAGGAAGGGTTAGGGGGCTATGGCTACACCTTC.

V and J are TRBV6-5 and TRBJ2-7; TRBD2 agrees at 12 bases. Germline V gene lookup returns CDR1 MNHEY and CDR2 SVGAGI. V shed 3 bases, J shed 7 bases, and the junction held 7 bases outside the gene matches. This CDR3 comprises 15 residues. The CDR3 DNA reads TGTGCCAGCAGTTATACCCTAGCGGGGGGGCCAGAGCAGTACTTC. Its translation is CASSYTLAGGPEQYF.

This sequence joins TRBV2 and TRBJ2-3, with 8 bases matching TRBD1. The ends lost 10 bases at V and 4 bases at J; junction bases unmatched: 10. This CDR3 contains 14 residues. Germline loops: CDR1 SNHLY, CDR2 FYNNEI. CDR3 DNA: TGTGCCACCACCCTGGACAGGGCGCCAGATACGCAGTATTTT. Its protein is CATTLDRAPDTQYF.